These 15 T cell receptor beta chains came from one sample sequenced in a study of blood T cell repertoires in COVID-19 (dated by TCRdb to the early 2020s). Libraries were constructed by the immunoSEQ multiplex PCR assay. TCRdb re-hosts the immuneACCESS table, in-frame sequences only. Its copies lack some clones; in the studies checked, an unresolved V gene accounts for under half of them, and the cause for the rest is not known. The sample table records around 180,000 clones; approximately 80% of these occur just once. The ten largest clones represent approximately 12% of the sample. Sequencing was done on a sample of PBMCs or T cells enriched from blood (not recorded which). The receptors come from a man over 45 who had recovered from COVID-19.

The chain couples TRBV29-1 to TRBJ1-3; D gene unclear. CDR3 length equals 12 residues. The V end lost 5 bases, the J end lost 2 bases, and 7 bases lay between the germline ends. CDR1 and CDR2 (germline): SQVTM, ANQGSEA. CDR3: CSVTAPGNTIYF. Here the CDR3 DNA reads TGCAGCGTTACAGCCCCTGGAAACACCATATATTTT.

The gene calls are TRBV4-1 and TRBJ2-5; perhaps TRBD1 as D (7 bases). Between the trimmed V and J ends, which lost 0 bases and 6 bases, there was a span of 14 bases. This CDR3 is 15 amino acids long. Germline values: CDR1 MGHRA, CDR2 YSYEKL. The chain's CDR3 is CASSQEGGGLKTQYF. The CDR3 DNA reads TGCGCCAGCAGCCAAGAAGGAGGGGGCTTGAAGACCCAGTACTTC.

The CDR3 nucleotides read TGTGCCAGCTCACCACCGATTGCGGGGAACACTGAAGCTTTCTTT. This gives the protein CASSPPIAGNTEAFF. The chain uses TRBV18 and TRBJ1-1; D uncertain. Germline V gene lookup returns CDR1 KGHSH and CDR2 LQKENI. The CDR3 is 15 amino acids. The V end lost 0 bases, the J end lost 1 base, and 9 bases lay between the germline ends.

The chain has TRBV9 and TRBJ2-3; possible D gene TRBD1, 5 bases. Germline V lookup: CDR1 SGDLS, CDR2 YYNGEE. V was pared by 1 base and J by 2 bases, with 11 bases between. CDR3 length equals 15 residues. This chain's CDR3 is CASSVQDSLTDTQYF. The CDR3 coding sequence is TGTGCCAGCAGCGTACAAGACAGTCTCACAGATACGCAGTATTTT.

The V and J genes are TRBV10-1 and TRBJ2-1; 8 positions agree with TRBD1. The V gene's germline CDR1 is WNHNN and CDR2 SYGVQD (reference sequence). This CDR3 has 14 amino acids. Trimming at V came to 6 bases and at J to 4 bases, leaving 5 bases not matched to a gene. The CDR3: CASSGTGEYNEQFF. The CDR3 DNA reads TGCGCCAGCAGCGGGACAGGCGAATACAATGAGCAGTTCTTC.

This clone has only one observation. In nucleotides, the CDR3 is TGTGCCAGCAGCCAAGTTGGACTAGCTCGTCCAGATACGCAGTATTTT. Its translation: CASSQVGLARPDTQYF. The chain uses TRBV14 and TRBJ2-3, with 8 positions matching TRBD2. This CDR3 contains 16 residues. V was clipped by 1 base and J by 4 bases; unmatched bases: 7. Germline V gene lookup returns CDR1 SGHDN and CDR2 FVKESK.

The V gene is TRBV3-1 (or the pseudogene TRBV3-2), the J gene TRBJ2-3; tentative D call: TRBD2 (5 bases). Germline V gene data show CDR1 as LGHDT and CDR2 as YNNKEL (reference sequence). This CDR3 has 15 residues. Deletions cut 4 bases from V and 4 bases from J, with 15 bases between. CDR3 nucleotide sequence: TGTGCCAGCAGCCTGACAACCCCCGGGGCAGATACGCAGTATTTT. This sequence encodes CASSLTTPGADTQYF.

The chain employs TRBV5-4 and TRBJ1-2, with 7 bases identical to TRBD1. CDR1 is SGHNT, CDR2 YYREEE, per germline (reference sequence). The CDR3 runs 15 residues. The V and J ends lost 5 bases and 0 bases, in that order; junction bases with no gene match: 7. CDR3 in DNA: TGTGCCAGCAGGACCGGGACAGCTACTAACTATGGCTACACCTTC. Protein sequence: CASRTGTATNYGYTF. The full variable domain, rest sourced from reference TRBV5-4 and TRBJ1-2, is ETGVTQSPTHLIKTRGQQVTLRCSSQSGHNTVSWYQQALGQGPQFIFQYYREEENGRGNFPPRFSGLQFPNYSSELNVNALELDDSALYLCASRTGTATNYGYTFGSGTRLTVV.

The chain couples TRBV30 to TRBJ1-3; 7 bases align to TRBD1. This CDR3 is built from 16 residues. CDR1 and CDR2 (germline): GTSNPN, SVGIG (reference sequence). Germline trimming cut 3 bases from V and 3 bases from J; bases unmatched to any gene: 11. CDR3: CAWSQNRGLGGNTIYF. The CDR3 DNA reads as TGTGCCTGGAGCCAAAACAGGGGTCTAGGTGGAAACACCATATATTTT.

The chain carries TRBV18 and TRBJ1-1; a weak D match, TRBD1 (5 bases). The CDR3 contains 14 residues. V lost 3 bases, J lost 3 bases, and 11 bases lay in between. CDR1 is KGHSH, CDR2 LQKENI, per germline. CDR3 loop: CASSPTTDYTEAFF. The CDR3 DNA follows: TGTGCCAGCTCACCTACGACAGACTACACTGAAGCTTTCTTT.

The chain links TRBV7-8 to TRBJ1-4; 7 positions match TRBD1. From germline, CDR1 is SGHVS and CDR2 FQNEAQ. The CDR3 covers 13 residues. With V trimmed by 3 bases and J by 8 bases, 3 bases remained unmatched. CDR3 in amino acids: CASSFTGDEKLFF. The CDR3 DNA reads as TGTGCCAGCAGCTTTACAGGGGACGAAAAACTGTTTTTT.

The CDR3, as DNA: TGTGCCAGCAGCGGGGAAAGAAGGGACAGGCAAGAGACCCAGTACTTC. It yields the protein CASSGERRDRQETQYF. This sequence joins TRBV9 and TRBJ2-5, with 8 bases fitting TRBD1. Trimming at V came to 3 bases and at J to 2 bases, leaving 9 bases not matched to a gene. Germline assignment: CDR1 SGDLS and CDR2 YYNGEE. The CDR3 has 16 amino acids.

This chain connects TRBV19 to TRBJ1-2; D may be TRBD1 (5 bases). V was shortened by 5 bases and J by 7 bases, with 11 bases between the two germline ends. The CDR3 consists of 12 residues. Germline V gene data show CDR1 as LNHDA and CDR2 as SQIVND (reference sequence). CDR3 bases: TGTGCCAGTAGTTTTCAGGGTGTTGGCTACACCTTC. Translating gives CASSFQGVGYTF. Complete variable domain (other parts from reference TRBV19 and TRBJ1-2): DGGITQSPKYLFRKEGQNVTLSCEQNLNHDAMYWYRQDPGQGLRLIYYSQIVNDFQKGDIAEGYSVSREKKESFPLTVTSAQKNPTAFYLCASSFQGVGYTFGSGTRLTVV.

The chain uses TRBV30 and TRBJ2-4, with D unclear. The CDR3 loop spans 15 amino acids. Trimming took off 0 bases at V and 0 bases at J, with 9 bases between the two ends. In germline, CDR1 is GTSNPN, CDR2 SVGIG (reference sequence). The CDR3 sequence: CAWSVGSLAKNIQYF. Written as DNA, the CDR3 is TGTGCCTGGAGTGTGGGCAGCCTAGCCAAAAACATTCAGTACTTC.

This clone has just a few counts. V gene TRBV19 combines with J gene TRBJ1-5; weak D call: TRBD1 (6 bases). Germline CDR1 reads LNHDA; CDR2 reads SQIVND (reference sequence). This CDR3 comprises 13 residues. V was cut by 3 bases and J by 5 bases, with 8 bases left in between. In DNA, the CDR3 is TGTGCCAGTAGTATCCCAGGGGATCAGCCCCAGCATTTT. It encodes CASSIPGDQPQHF.